This entry lists 8 T cell receptor beta chains sequenced from one sample in a study of cytomegalovirus exposure and HLA in healthy donors. The repertoire was sequenced with immunoSEQ multiplex PCR; TCRdb's copy has only in-frame clones and lacks some. This sample carries about 43,000 clones, 92% of them seen once, and the ten largest clones take 5.6%. The sequencing sample was made of PBMCs. These receptors were collected from a man between 18 and 29 years old in good health and CMV-seronegative.

The chain employs TRBV15 and TRBJ2-7, with a possible D match to TRBD2 (6 bases). The germline V gene encodes CDR1 LNHNV and CDR2 YYDKDF (reference sequence). Trimming shortened V by 3 bases and J by 2 bases, and 14 bases separated the two germline ends. This CDR3 has 15 residues. CDR3 nucleotide sequence: TGTGCCACCAGCAGGGGGGTGGGGGGTACCTACGAGCAGTACTTC. Translation gives CATSRGVGGTYEQYF.

The chain joins TRBV27 to TRBJ2-7; a possible D gene is TRBD2 (6 bases). The CDR3 spans 11 residues. V was clipped by 5 bases and J by 6 bases, with 8 bases between them. Germline V gives CDR1 MNHEY, CDR2 SMNVEV (reference sequence). The CDR3 is CASSIGGEQYF. The CDR3 DNA follows: TGTGCCAGCAGTATCGGGGGCGAGCAGTACTTC.

The chain is built from TRBV27 and TRBJ2-7; maybe TRBD2 (6 bases). Trimming stripped 5 bases from V and 2 bases from J, with 16 bases between. The CDR3 totals 15 residues. CDR1 and CDR2 (germline): MNHEY, SMNVEV (reference sequence). CDR3 loop: CASSVLGTSPYEQYF. CDR3 bases: TGTGCCAGCAGTGTATTAGGGACTTCCCCCTACGAGCAGTACTTC.

In this sample, this clone turned up once. The chain has TRBV29-1 and TRBJ2-1; TRBD2 matches 8 bases. Germline V CDR1 and CDR2: SQVTM, ANQGSEA. The CDR3 contains 16 residues. V was clipped by 0 bases and J by 2 bases; unmatched bases: 6. CDR3 in DNA: TGCAGCGTTGAAGATAGGCGGGAGGTGGCCTACAATGAGCAGTTCTTC. Amino acids: CSVEDRREVAYNEQFF.

V usage is TRBV7-6 and J usage is TRBJ1-6; possible D gene TRBD1, 5 bases. This CDR3 has 15 amino acids. Trimming removed 1 base at V and 5 bases at J, with 9 bases between. Germline-derived CDR1 and CDR2 are SGHVS and FNYEAQ. CDR3 protein: CASSLGEGNNSPLHF. The CDR3 DNA reads as TGTGCCAGCAGCTTAGGGGAGGGGAATAATTCACCCCTCCACTTT.

The CDR3 loop reads CASSPGTGVGELFF. For the CDR3, the DNA is TGTGCCAGCTCACCTGGGACAGGGGTCGGGGAGCTGTTTTTT. The chain joins TRBV18 to TRBJ2-2; 10 bases match TRBD1. Germline V gene sequence: CDR1 KGHSH, CDR2 LQKENI. Losses at the gene ends were 3 bases for V and 7 bases for J; bases not matched to a gene: 2. The CDR3 spans 14 residues.

The chain links TRBV5-6 to TRBJ2-5, with D hard to call. Trimming removed 2 bases from V and 1 base from J, with 12 bases in between. CDR1 SGHDT and CDR2 YYEEEE come from the germline V gene. CDR3 length: 15 amino acids. The DNA of the CDR3 is TGTGCCAGCAGCTTTGGTTCTGCCGGCCAAGAGACCCAGTACTTC. Translating gives CASSFGSAGQETQYF.

The chain couples TRBV9 to TRBJ1-5; no clear D. The CDR3 runs to 14 residues. Trimming shortened V by 0 bases and J by 7 bases, and 11 bases separated the two germline ends. Per the germline V gene, CDR1 is SGDLS and CDR2 is YYNGEE. CDR3 nucleotide sequence: TGTGCCAGCAGCGTAGCGGTGTCCGAACAGCCCCAGCATTTT. As protein: CASSVAVSEQPQHF. Filled out from reference TRBV9 and TRBJ1-5, the complete variable domain reads DSGVTQTPKHLITATGQRVTLRCSPRSGDLSVYWYQQSLDQGLQFLIQYYNGEERAKGNILERFSAQQFPDLHSELNLSSLELGDSALYFCASSVAVSEQPQHFGDGTRLSIL.